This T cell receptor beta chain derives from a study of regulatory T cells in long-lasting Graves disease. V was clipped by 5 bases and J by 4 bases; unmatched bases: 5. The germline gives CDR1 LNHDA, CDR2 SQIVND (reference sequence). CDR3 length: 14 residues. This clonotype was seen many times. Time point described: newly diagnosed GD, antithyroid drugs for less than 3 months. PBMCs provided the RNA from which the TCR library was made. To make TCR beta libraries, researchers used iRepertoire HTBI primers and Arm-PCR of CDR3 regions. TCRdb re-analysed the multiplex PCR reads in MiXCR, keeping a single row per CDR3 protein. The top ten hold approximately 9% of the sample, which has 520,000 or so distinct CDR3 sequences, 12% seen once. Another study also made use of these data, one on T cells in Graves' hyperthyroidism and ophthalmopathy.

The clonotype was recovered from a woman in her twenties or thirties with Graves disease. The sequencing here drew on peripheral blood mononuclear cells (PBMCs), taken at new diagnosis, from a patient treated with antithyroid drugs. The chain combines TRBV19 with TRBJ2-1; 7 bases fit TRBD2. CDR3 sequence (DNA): TGTGCCAGTAGTTCGTGGGAGGGTTACAATGAGCAGTTCTTC. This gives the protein CASSSWEGYNEQFF.